Below are 24 T cell receptor beta chains sequenced from a single sample in a study of cytomegalovirus exposure and HLA in healthy donors. The PCR was carried out with 60 Vbeta primers and 13 Jbeta primers. The repertoire was sequenced with immunoSEQ multiplex PCR; TCRdb's copy has only in-frame clones and lacks some. The sample has roughly 230,000 clones, over 90% seen once; the top ten hold about 1.7%. The material sequenced was PBMCs. All receptors come from a girl aged 2-10 years in good health and CMV-seronegative.

Only one count was recorded for this clone. The chain couples TRBV7-9 to TRBJ1-1; D is uncertain. The germline CDR1 and CDR2 sequences are SEHNR and FQNEAQ (reference sequence). Trimming shortened V by 3 bases and J by 1 base, and 24 bases separated the two germline ends. The CDR3 sequence is 19 residues long. The CDR3 sequence is CASSFTPPMSVTRNTEAFF. In nucleotides, the CDR3 is TGTGCCAGCAGCTTCACACCCCCCATGTCGGTCACTAGGAACACTGAAGCTTTCTTT.

This sequence joins TRBV5-6 and TRBJ1-2; no definite D call. Trimming removed 2 bases from V and 2 bases from J, with 10 bases in between. The CDR3 spans 14 residues. Germline V gene lookup returns CDR1 SGHDT and CDR2 YYEEEE. The CDR3 coding sequence is TGTGCCAGCAGCTTCGGGATCTCAAACTATGGCTACACCTTC. Translation gives CASSFGISNYGYTF. Drawing the rest from reference TRBV5-6 and TRBJ1-2, the complete variable domain is DAGVTQSPTHLIKTRGQQVTLRCSPKSGHDTVSWYQQALGQGPQFIFQYYEEEERQRGNFPDRFSGHQFPNYSSELNVNALLLGDSALYLCASSFGISNYGYTFGSGTRLTVV.

V usage is TRBV29-1 and J usage is TRBJ1-1; D is possibly TRBD1 (5 bases). Per the germline V gene, CDR1 is SQVTM and CDR2 is ANQGSEA. Trimming cost V 8 bases and J 4 bases, with 14 bases left between them. This CDR3 contains 12 residues. CDR3: CSTGGGVTEAFF. For the CDR3, the DNA is TGCAGCACCGGAGGAGGGGTCACTGAAGCTTTCTTT.

As to this clone: A junction boundary mismatches the germline segment, possibly from a read error. The chain uses TRBV5-6 and TRBJ2-1; no reliable D call. CDR3 length: 13 amino acids. The germline gives CDR1 SGHDT, CDR2 YYEEEE. The CDR3 is CASSLGSDNEQFF. The CDR3 DNA sequence: TGTGCCAGCAGCTTGGGGTCTGACAACGAGCAGTTCTTC.

The V call is TRBV5-1, the J call TRBJ2-5; the D gene is possibly TRBD2 (5 bases). The CDR3 runs to 15 residues. Germline V gene data show CDR1 as SGHRS and CDR2 as YFSETQ. The ends were cut back, 2 bases at V and 3 bases at J, with 14 bases in the middle. The CDR3 nucleotides read TGCGCCAGCAGCTTCAGCGGAACAACCAAAGAGACCCAGTACTTC. Translation gives CASSFSGTTKETQYF.

This clone has a single count. The chain combines TRBV7-2 with TRBJ2-3; 7 positions agree with TRBD1. The CDR3 extends over 16 amino acids. V gave up 5 bases and J gave up 0 bases; unmatched junction bases: 8. From germline, CDR1 is SGHTA and CDR2 FQGNSA. The chain's CDR3 is CASSNRQGRSTDTQYF. In DNA, the CDR3 is TGTGCCAGCAGCAACAGACAGGGAAGGAGCACAGATACGCAGTATTTT.

V usage is TRBV29-1 and J usage is TRBJ1-1; TRBD1 matches 10 bases. V lost 7 bases, J lost 5 bases, and 7 bases stayed unmatched. This CDR3 has 13 amino acids. Germline V gene data show CDR1 as SQVTM and CDR2 as ANQGSEA. This CDR3 is CSDMGQGWTEAFF. CDR3 DNA sequence: TGCAGCGATATGGGACAGGGGTGGACTGAAGCTTTCTTT.

This chain connects TRBV5-4 to TRBJ2-1; 8 nucleotides align to TRBD2. Germline assignment: CDR1 SGHNT and CDR2 YYREEE (reference sequence). The CDR3 runs to 16 residues. The V segment lost 3 bases and the J segment 2 bases; nucleotides outside the gene matches: 7. The CDR3 region is CASSSAGVGTYNEQFF. The CDR3 nucleotides are TGTGCCAGCAGCTCAGCGGGAGTAGGGACCTACAATGAGCAGTTCTTC.

The chain employs TRBV2 and TRBJ2-7; possible D gene TRBD2, 7 bases. The CDR3 has 12 amino acids. V was trimmed by 7 bases and J by 4 bases, leaving 11 bases between them. Germline CDR1 reads SNHLY; CDR2 reads FYNNEI. The CDR3 sequence is CASKGGRYEQYF. In DNA form, the CDR3 reads TGTGCCAGCAAGGGGGGGAGGTACGAGCAGTACTTC.

This sequence joins TRBV6-5 and TRBJ1-4; the D is unclear. Trimming stripped 4 bases from V and 8 bases from J, with 14 bases between. The CDR3 totals 14 residues. The germline V gene encodes CDR1 MNHEY and CDR2 SVGAGI. The CDR3 protein is CASSFFRGSEKLFF. The CDR3 DNA follows: TGTGCCAGCAGTTTTTTCCGGGGTAGCGAAAAACTGTTTTTT.

In the case of this clone: This sample includes further DNA sequences coding for the same CDR3. This chain links TRBV7-9 with TRBJ2-5, with TRBD2 matching 7 bases. Trimming cost V 4 bases and J 4 bases; bases outside gene matches: 3. From germline, CDR1 is SEHNR and CDR2 FQNEAQ (reference sequence). This CDR3 is 13 amino acids long. The CDR3 spells CASSSGLGETQYF. CDR3 coding DNA: TGTGCCAGCAGCTCTGGACTAGGAGAGACCCAGTACTTC. The full variable domain, in which reference TRBV7-9 and TRBJ2-5 provide the parts outside the CDR3, is DTGVSQNPRHKITKRGQNVTFRCDPISEHNRLYWYRQTLGQGPEFLTYFQNEAQLEKSRLLSDRFSAERPKGSFSTLEIQRTEQGDSAMYLCASSSGLGETQYFGPGTRLLVL.

This clone was recorded once. The V call is TRBV5-1, the J call TRBJ2-3; D unresolved. The ends were cut back, 5 bases at V and 5 bases at J, with 18 bases in the middle. CDR1 SGHRS and CDR2 YFSETQ come from the germline V gene. CDR3 length: 15 amino acids. The CDR3 coding sequence is TGCGCCAGCAGTTTTAGTGCGTCGGTTGGAGATACGCAGTATTTT. It yields the protein CASSFSASVGDTQYF.

J is TRBJ2-2 and V is TRBV10-3, with D possibly TRBD2 on 5 matching bases. This CDR3 has 14 residues. From germline, CDR1 is ENHRY and CDR2 SYGVKD. V was shortened by 2 bases and J by 6 bases, with 10 bases between the two germline ends. In DNA form, the CDR3 reads TGTGCCATCAGTGAGCTGGAGGTTTCCGGGGAGCTGTTTTTT. It is translated as CAISELEVSGELFF.

The chain uses TRBV14 and TRBJ2-3; 11 bases match TRBD2. CDR3 size: 18 residues. Germline CDR1 is SGHDN and CDR2 is FVKESK. The junction had 10 bases not matched to a gene; V was cut back by 5 bases and J by 0 bases. CDR3 DNA sequence: TGTGCCAGCAGCTACACACCGGGACTAGCGGTTAGCACAGATACGCAGTATTTT. It specifies CASSYTPGLAVSTDTQYF.

This sequence joins TRBV4-2 and TRBJ1-1; D may be TRBD1 (6 bases). The CDR3 extends over 15 amino acids. The V gene lost 4 bases and the J gene lost 3 bases, with 15 bases spanning the gap. Germline V gives CDR1 LGHNA, CDR2 YNFKEQ. The CDR3 sequence is CASSPALGADTEAFF. CDR3 nucleotide sequence: TGTGCCAGCAGCCCTGCTCTGGGGGCAGACACTGAAGCTTTCTTT.

The sample holds one count of this clone. The chain employs TRBV14 and TRBJ2-7, with 10 bases that match TRBD1. The CDR3 totals 16 residues. The germline V gene has CDR1 SGHDN and CDR2 FVKESK. The V segment lost 1 base and the J segment 3 bases; nucleotides outside the gene matches: 6. The CDR3: CASSQGQGAFRYEQYF. The CDR3 nucleotides read TGTGCCAGCAGCCAAGGACAGGGGGCCTTTCGCTACGAGCAGTACTTC. The variable domain in full, completed from reference TRBV14 and TRBJ2-7, reads EAGVTQFPSHSVIEKGQTVTLRCDPISGHDNLYWYRRVMGKEIKFLLHFVKESKQDESGMPNNRFLAERTGGTYSTLKVQPAELEDSGVYFCASSQGQGAFRYEQYFGPGTRLTVT.

The J gene is TRBJ2-2, the V gene TRBV10-3; D is perhaps TRBD1 (6 bases). Trimming took 6 bases from V and 0 from J, leaving 11 bases between them. The CDR3 runs to 15 residues. Germline CDR1 reads ENHRY; CDR2 reads SYGVKD. CDR3 DNA: TGTGCCATCAGCCCCGGGACAACGAACACCGGGGAGCTGTTTTTT. Protein: CAISPGTTNTGELFF.

J is TRBJ2-7 and V is TRBV7-3; no reliable D call. The CDR3 is made up of 16 amino acids. Germline V gives CDR1 SGHTA, CDR2 FQGTGA. Trimming removed 1 base at V and 5 bases at J, with 18 bases between. DNA for the CDR3: TGTGCCAGCAGCTTAATCGGTAACCCCGCACAGAACGAGCAGTACTTC. This sequence encodes CASSLIGNPAQNEQYF.

The rearrangement joins TRBV7-8 to TRBJ2-1; 7 nucleotides match TRBD1. The germline V gene encodes CDR1 SGHVS and CDR2 FQNEAQ. V shed 1 base, J shed 2 bases, and the junction held 11 bases outside the gene matches. There are 18 residues in the CDR3. The CDR3 region has the DNA TGTGCCAGCAGCTTAGGAGCCACAGGGGAAACCCCCTACAATGAGCAGTTCTTC. Translating gives CASSLGATGETPYNEQFF.

The chain uses TRBV7-2 and TRBJ2-7; 13 nucleotides match TRBD2. V dropped 3 bases and J dropped 3; count of bases not matched to a gene: 8. Germline V gives CDR1 SGHTA, CDR2 FQGNSA. The CDR3 has 17 residues. For the CDR3, the DNA is TGTGCCAGCAGCTTTCCCCGGACTAGCGGGAGAGGCTACGAGCAGTACTTC. This encodes CASSFPRTSGRGYEQYF.

The chain joins TRBV18 to TRBJ1-1; D gene uncertain. CDR1 and CDR2 (germline): KGHSH, LQKENI. This CDR3 is built from 14 residues. Trimming took 3 bases from V and 1 from J, leaving 9 bases between them. The DNA of the CDR3 is TGTGCCAGCTCACCTCTACAGAGGAACACTGAAGCTTTCTTT. Encoded protein: CASSPLQRNTEAFF.

This chain connects TRBV5-1 to TRBJ2-1; weak D call: TRBD2 (6 bases). This CDR3 is built from 16 residues. The V and J ends lost 3 bases and 8 bases respectively, with 21 bases between them. The germline gives CDR1 SGHRS, CDR2 YFSETQ. CDR3 protein: CASSSPRAGAPHEQFF. The CDR3 nucleotides are TGCGCCAGCAGCTCCCCTCGAGCGGGCGCTCCCCATGAGCAGTTCTTC.

DNA of the CDR3: TGTGCCAGCAGTCCGGAGGGGGCTCGACAAGAGACCCAGTACTTC. Its protein is CASSPEGARQETQYF. The gene calls are TRBV6-5 and TRBJ2-5; the D gene is possibly TRBD1 (7 bases). Trimming stripped 5 bases from V and 2 bases from J, with 15 bases between. This CDR3 spans 15 amino acids. Per the germline V gene, CDR1 is MNHEY and CDR2 is SVGAGI.

J is TRBJ1-5 and V is TRBV6-5, with D hard to call. The CDR3 totals 16 residues. Trimming took 0 bases from V and 3 from J, leaving 12 bases between them. CDR1 is MNHEY and CDR2 is SVGAGI in the germline V gene. This CDR3 is CASSYSWEINNQPQHF. CDR3 coding DNA: TGTGCCAGCAGTTACTCATGGGAGATCAACAATCAGCCCCAGCATTTT.